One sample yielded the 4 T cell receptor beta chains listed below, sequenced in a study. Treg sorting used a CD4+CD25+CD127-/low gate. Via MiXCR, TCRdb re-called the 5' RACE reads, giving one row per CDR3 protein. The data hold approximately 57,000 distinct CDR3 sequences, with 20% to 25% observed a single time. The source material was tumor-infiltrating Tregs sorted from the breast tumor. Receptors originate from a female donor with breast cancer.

CDR3 bases: TGTGCCAGCAGCCCCACCGGGACAGGGAACTACGAGCAGTACTTC. It is translated as CASSPTGTGNYEQYF. This chain uses TRBV11-2 with TRBJ2-7, with 9 bases identical to TRBD1. Germline CDR1 SGHAT, CDR2 FQNNGV. J gave up 3 bases and V 5 bases, and 8 bases lay outside the gene matches. There are 15 residues in the CDR3. Supplemented by reference TRBV11-2 and TRBJ2-7, the full variable domain reads EAGVAQSPRYKIIEKRQSVAFWCNPISGHATLYWYQQILGQGPKLLIQFQNNGVVDDSQLPKDRFSAERLKGVDSTLKIQPAKLEDSAVYLCASSPTGTGNYEQYFGPGTRLTVT.

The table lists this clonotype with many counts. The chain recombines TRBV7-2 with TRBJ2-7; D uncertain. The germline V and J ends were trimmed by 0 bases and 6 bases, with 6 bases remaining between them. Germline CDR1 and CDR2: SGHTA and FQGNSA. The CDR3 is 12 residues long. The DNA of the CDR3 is TGTGCCAGCAGCTTAGCGCGTACCGAGCAGTACTTC. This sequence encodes CASSLARTEQYF.

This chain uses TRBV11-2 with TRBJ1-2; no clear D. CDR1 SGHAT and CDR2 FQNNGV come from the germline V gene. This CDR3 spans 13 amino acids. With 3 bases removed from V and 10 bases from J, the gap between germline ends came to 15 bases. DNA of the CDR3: TGTGCCAGCAGCTTGGTCCCGGAATATAACTACACCTTC. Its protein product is CASSLVPEYNYTF.

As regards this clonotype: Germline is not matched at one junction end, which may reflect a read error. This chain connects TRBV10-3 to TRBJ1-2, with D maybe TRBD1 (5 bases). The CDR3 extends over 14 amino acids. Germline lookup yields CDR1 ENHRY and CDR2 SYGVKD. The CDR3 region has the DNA TGCGCCAGCAGTGATGGAGGGGAAGGGTATAACTACACCTTC. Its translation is CASSDGGEGYNYTF.